This TCR beta chain appears in the sequencing data of a study of T cell responses to AZD1222 COVID-19 vaccine. With respect to this clone: Its specificity is unknown.

Notes on the study in general: Clonal diversity may have been underestimated, and the donors were mostly white British, with more females than males.

CDR3 length equals 13 residues. Trimming took off 6 bases at V and 6 bases at J, with 12 bases between the two ends. Germline assignment: CDR1 ENHRY and CDR2 SYGVKD. This table comes from immunoSEQ multiplex PCR, and its TCRdb copy is limited to in-frame clones, with some not included. Of 80,000 to 100,000 clones in the sample, around 84% were seen once. The receptor comes from an adult who received the AZD1222 COVID-19 vaccine. Sample: peripheral blood, taken 28 days after the second AZD1222 dose. This chain uses TRBV10-3 with TRBJ2-4; D may match TRBD1 or TRBD2 (5 bases each). The CDR3 DNA follows: TGTGCCATCAGCCGGGACCTGAGAAACATTCAGTACTTC. The encoded protein is CAISRDLRNIQYF.